This TCR beta chain was sequenced in a study of T-cell reconstitution after alpha-beta-depleted transplantation in children. This clonotype was counted many times. Per germline, CDR1 MNHEY and CDR2 SVGAGI. This CDR3 comprises 17 residues. With 4 bases clipped from V and 4 bases from J, the junction kept 14 bases outside the gene matches. For TCRbeta, the library was prepared with unique molecular identifiers. TCRdb re-analysed the PCR reads in MiXCR, keeping a single row per CDR3 protein. The sample has about 22,000 distinct CDR3 sequences; roughly a tenth are singletons. The clonotype was recovered from a human donor who donated a stem cell graft to a child with chronic granulomatous disease. The V call is TRBV6-5, the J call TRBJ2-3, with 7 bases matching TRBD1. The material sequenced was PBMCs from the stem cell graft donor, taken from the stem cell graft. The CDR3: CASSFRATGPGADTQYF. As DNA, the CDR3 is TGTGCCAGCAGTTTTAGGGCGACAGGGCCAGGGGCAGATACGCAGTATTTT.